The clone carrying this T cell receptor beta chain was seen once. These data originate in a study of blood T cell repertoires in COVID-19. Study at large: Collection of acute and convalescent COVID-19 samples took place in the United States, Italy and Spain.

The CDR3 runs to 12 residues. Per the germline V gene, CDR1 is GTSNPN and CDR2 is SVGIG (reference sequence). V dropped 1 base and J dropped 8 bases, with 9 bases sitting between them. Clones were sequenced by immunoSEQ multiplex PCR, and TCRdb holds only the in-frame ones, with some missing. This table has hundreds of thousands of clones, 89% appearing once. V usage is TRBV30 and J usage is TRBJ2-1; D ambiguous. The sequenced material came from PBMCs or T cells enriched from blood (not recorded which). This TCR was recovered from a woman aged 40-49 years who had recovered from COVID-19. In DNA, the CDR3 is TGTGCCTGGAGTGCGAGGTTAGATGAGCAGTTCTTC. Protein product: CAWSARLDEQFF.